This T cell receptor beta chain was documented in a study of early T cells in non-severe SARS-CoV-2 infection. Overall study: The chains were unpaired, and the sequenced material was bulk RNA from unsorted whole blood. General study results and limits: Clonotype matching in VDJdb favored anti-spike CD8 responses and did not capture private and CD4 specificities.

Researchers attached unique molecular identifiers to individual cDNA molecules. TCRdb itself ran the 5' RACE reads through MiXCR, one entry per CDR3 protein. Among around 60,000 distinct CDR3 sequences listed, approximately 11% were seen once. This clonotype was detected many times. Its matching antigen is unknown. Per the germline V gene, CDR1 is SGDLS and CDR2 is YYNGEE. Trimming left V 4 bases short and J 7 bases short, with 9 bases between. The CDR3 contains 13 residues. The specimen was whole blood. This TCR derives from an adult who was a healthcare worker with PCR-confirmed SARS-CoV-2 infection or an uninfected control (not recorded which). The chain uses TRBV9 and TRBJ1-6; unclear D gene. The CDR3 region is CASSYARNSPLHF. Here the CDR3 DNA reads TGTGCCAGCAGCTACGCGCGGAATTCACCCCTCCACTTT.